These T cell receptor beta chains were read from a single sample in a study of control samples from healthy donors and cancer patients. Generated by immunoSEQ multiplex PCR, the TCRdb table keeps only in-frame clones and is missing some. In the table there are 120,000 or so clones, around 86% of which are singletons. Sequencing was carried out using blood. These TCRs come from a man aged 40-50 years in good health. CDR3s include the opening cysteine and the closing phenylalanine or tryptophan. D genes are given only for firm matches.

d_call: TRBD1
v_call: TRBV6-2/TRBV6-3
j_call: TRBJ1-6
cdr3_length: 16
cdr3_aa: CASSYTTGTGVSPLHF

d_call: -
v_call: TRBV7-8
j_call: TRBJ1-1
cdr3_length: 14
cdr3_aa: CASSVRGGNTEAFF

d_call: -
v_call: TRBV27
j_call: TRBJ1-4
cdr3_length: 14
cdr3_aa: CASSSLNSNEKLFF

d_call: -
v_call: TRBV19
j_call: TRBJ1-5
cdr3_length: 14
cdr3_aa: CASRRADGNRPQHF

d_call: -
v_call: TRBV9
j_call: TRBJ2-4
cdr3_length: 14
cdr3_aa: CASSGQGLWNIQYF

d_call: TRBD1
v_call: TRBV7-2
j_call: TRBJ2-5
cdr3_length: 14
cdr3_aa: CASSSAGGWETQYF

d_call: TRBD1
v_call: TRBV7-2
j_call: TRBJ1-2
cdr3_length: 13
cdr3_aa: CASSSDRIYGYTF

d_call: -
v_call: TRBV3-1/TRBV3-2
j_call: TRBJ1-3
cdr3_length: 16
cdr3_aa: CASSPQIRGAGNTIYF

d_call: -
v_call: TRBV10-3
j_call: TRBJ1-1
cdr3_length: 14
cdr3_aa: CAIRRQKGNTEAFF

d_call: -
v_call: TRBV9
j_call: TRBJ1-1
cdr3_length: 13
cdr3_aa: CASSPRTRTEAFF

d_call: -
v_call: TRBV2
j_call: TRBJ1-1
cdr3_length: 13
cdr3_aa: CASTKVENTEAFF

d_call: -
v_call: TRBV18
j_call: TRBJ2-2
cdr3_length: 15
cdr3_aa: CASSSYAENTGELFF

d_call: -
v_call: TRBV6-5
j_call: TRBJ1-5
cdr3_length: 15
cdr3_aa: CASSVSPNSNQPQHF

d_call: -
v_call: TRBV7-7
j_call: TRBJ2-2
cdr3_length: 15
cdr3_aa: CASSLNRAETGELFF

d_call: TRBD1
v_call: TRBV18
j_call: TRBJ2-3
cdr3_length: 14
cdr3_aa: CASSQGAGSDTQYF

d_call: -
v_call: TRBV27
j_call: TRBJ2-7
cdr3_length: 14
cdr3_aa: CASSFGVLGHEQYF

d_call: -
v_call: TRBV29-1
j_call: TRBJ2-2
cdr3_length: 12
cdr3_aa: CSVGLITGELFF

d_call: -
v_call: TRBV10-3
j_call: TRBJ1-1
cdr3_length: 13
cdr3_aa: CAISYRMDTEAFF

d_call: -
v_call: TRBV16
j_call: TRBJ2-7
cdr3_length: 14
cdr3_aa: CASSQEFSGYEQYF

d_call: -
v_call: TRBV10-3
j_call: TRBJ2-7
cdr3_length: 14
cdr3_aa: CAIRRDREAYEQYF

d_call: -
v_call: TRBV5-6
j_call: TRBJ1-2
cdr3_length: 15
cdr3_aa: CASSLPGVTYYGYTF

d_call: -
v_call: TRBV5-1
j_call: TRBJ2-7
cdr3_length: 13
cdr3_aa: CASSLEALYEQYF

d_call: TRBD2
v_call: TRBV16
j_call: TRBJ2-3
cdr3_length: 15
cdr3_aa: CASSPRGRGTDTQYF

d_call: -
v_call: TRBV6-5
j_call: TRBJ1-4
cdr3_length: 14
cdr3_aa: CASSYSLRQEKLFF

d_call: -
v_call: TRBV6-1
j_call: TRBJ2-2
cdr3_length: 16
cdr3_aa: CASSGGWTVNTGELFF

d_call: -
v_call: TRBV19
j_call: TRBJ1-3
cdr3_length: 17
cdr3_aa: CASRYGVNFYSGNTIYF

d_call: -
v_call: TRBV18
j_call: TRBJ1-2
cdr3_length: 13
cdr3_aa: CASSPDRREGYTF

d_call: -
v_call: TRBV19
j_call: TRBJ2-2
cdr3_length: 16
cdr3_aa: CASSIGRNAGTGELFF

d_call: TRBD2
v_call: TRBV5-4
j_call: TRBJ2-3
cdr3_length: 16
cdr3_aa: CASSSRLGGGEDTQYF

d_call: -
v_call: TRBV15
j_call: TRBJ1-2
cdr3_length: 14
cdr3_aa: CATSRDRGFGGYTF

d_call: TRBD1
v_call: TRBV15
j_call: TRBJ1-2
cdr3_length: 16
cdr3_aa: CATSGAGTGGKYGYTF

d_call: TRBD2
v_call: TRBV6-2/TRBV6-3
j_call: TRBJ2-5
cdr3_length: 14
cdr3_aa: CASCRGGALETQYF

d_call: -
v_call: TRBV12-2
j_call: TRBJ1-4
cdr3_length: 18
cdr3_aa: CASRLGVRGVATNEKLFF

d_call: TRBD1
v_call: TRBV24-1
j_call: TRBJ2-7
cdr3_length: 15
cdr3_aa: CATSDSGTGAGEQYF

d_call: -
v_call: TRBV5-6
j_call: TRBJ1-3
cdr3_length: 12
cdr3_aa: CASSPSGNTIYF

d_call: TRBD1
v_call: TRBV29-1
j_call: TRBJ2-7
cdr3_length: 12
cdr3_aa: CSVQGQAYEQYF

d_call: -
v_call: TRBV2
j_call: TRBJ2-2
cdr3_length: 15
cdr3_aa: CASSEQGGNTGELFF